Sequencing of this TCR beta chain was carried out in a study of T cell changes during pregnancy in multiple sclerosis. Germline V gene sequence: CDR1 LNHDA, CDR2 SQIVND (reference sequence). V was shortened by 6 bases and J by 5 bases, with 13 bases between the two germline ends. This CDR3 has 13 amino acids. Clones were sequenced by immunoSEQ multiplex PCR, and TCRdb holds only the in-frame ones, with some missing. The data hold roughly 42,000 clones, with more than 85% observed a single time. The clonotype originates from a female donor with multiple sclerosis, enrolled in a pregnancy study. The chain carries TRBV19 and TRBJ2-5; D is possibly TRBD2 (6 bases). Sequencing was performed on CD8+ T cells from peripheral blood mononuclear cells, taken in the third trimester of pregnancy. CDR3 in amino acids: CASRTMAGETQYF. The DNA of the CDR3 is TGTGCCAGTAGAACGATGGCGGGGGAGACCCAGTACTTC.